These T cell receptor beta chains were read from a single sample in a study of immune heterogeneity within non-small cell lung tumors. MiXCR was run by TCRdb on the multiplex PCR reads, yielding one entry per CDR3 protein. Counted here are about 21,000 distinct CDR3 sequences, about 30% occurring once; the ten biggest clones make up less than 4.5%. Material: lung tumor tissue. The source is a man aged 40-49 years with non-small cell lung cancer. Both conserved end residues are part of each CDR3. The order of the fields is CDR3 protein, CDR3 DNA, clone size, V gene, D gene, J gene. A D gene is named only where the DNA matches it firmly. The listing skips clone size in some rows; elsewhere it reads once, few, many or a size class.

CDR3: CASSTRLARNNEQFF
DNA: TGTGCCAGCAGCACCAGACTAGCGAGAAACAATGAGCAGTTCTTC
size: NA
V: TRBV9
D: TRBD2
J: TRBJ2-1

CDR3: CASSAGPGANVLTF
DNA: TGTGCCAGCAGTGCAGGGCCTGGGGCCAACGTCCTGACTTTC
size: few
V: TRBV6-4
D: NA
J: TRBJ2-6

CDR3: CASSEIVRSDEQFF
DNA: TGTGCCAGCAGTGAAATCGTCAGGAGCGATGAGCAGTTCTTC
size: few
V: TRBV2
D: NA
J: TRBJ2-1

CDR3: CASSGETVGVF
DNA: TGTGCCAGCAGTGGGGAAACGGTCGGGGTTTTT
size: NA
V: TRBV6-2/TRBV6-3
D: NA
J: TRBJ1-4

CDR3: CAWSRTGGGYTF
DNA: TGTGCCTGGAGTAGGACAGGAGGTGGCTACACCTTC
size: medium-sized
V: TRBV30
D: TRBD1
J: TRBJ1-2

CDR3: CAISGGGGPPRQYF
DNA: TGTGCCATCAGTGGCGGTGGGGGGCCGCCCAGGCAGTACTTC
size: few
V: TRBV10-3
D: NA
J: TRBJ2-7

CDR3: CASSPRTGGAHIYGYTF
DNA: TGTGCCAGCAGTCCTCGGACAGGGGGCGCCCACATCTATGGCTACACCTTC
size: few
V: TRBV6-1
D: TRBD1
J: TRBJ1-2

CDR3: CASTAGFERNLYGYTF
DNA: TGTGCCAGCACCGCGGGATTTGAAAGGAATCTCTATGGCTACACCTTC
size: many
V: TRBV12-3/TRBV12-4
D: NA
J: TRBJ1-2

CDR3: CASSHGTGSRGPQHF
DNA: TGTGCCAGCAGCCACGGGACAGGGTCAAGGGGGCCCCAGCATTTT
size: NA
V: TRBV3-2
D: NA
J: TRBJ1-5

CDR3: CASSRGLAGLDEQFF
DNA: TGTGCCAGCAGCCGGGGACTAGCGGGACTCGATGAGCAGTTCTTC
size: few
V: TRBV7-3
D: TRBD2
J: TRBJ2-1

CDR3: CASSLAGQGIGNSPLHF
DNA: TGCGCCAGCAGCTTGGCTGGACAGGGCATAGGAAATTCACCCCTCCACTTT
size: many
V: TRBV5-1
D: TRBD1
J: TRBJ1-6

CDR3: CASSDRGRSGEEFF
DNA: TGTGCCAGCAGTGATCGGGGAAGGAGCGGAGAGGAGTTCTTC
size: many
V: TRBV2
D: NA
J: TRBJ2-1

CDR3: CAWRPQGLYNEQFF
DNA: TGTGCCTGGAGACCGCAGGGATTATACAATGAGCAGTTCTTC
size: NA
V: TRBV30
D: NA
J: TRBJ2-1

CDR3: CASSLETSGRASYEQYF
DNA: TGCGCCAGCAGCTTGGAGACTAGCGGGAGGGCCTCCTACGAGCAGTACTTC
size: NA
V: TRBV5-1
D: TRBD2
J: TRBJ2-7

CDR3: CASSQVSLQYF
DNA: TGTGCCAGCAGCCAAGTGAGCCTGCAGTATTTT
size: NA
V: TRBV3-1
D: NA
J: TRBJ2-3

CDR3: CASSLSGAGKNTQYF
DNA: TGTGCCAGCAGTTTATCGGGAGCGGGCAAGAATACGCAGTATTTT
size: many
V: TRBV27
D: NA
J: TRBJ2-3

CDR3: CASSPQGQGGSQQYF
DNA: TGTGCCAGCTCACCCCAGGGACAGGGTGGATCCCAGCAGTACTTC
size: many
V: TRBV18
D: TRBD1
J: TRBJ2-7

CDR3: CSAKGGSTDTQYF
DNA: TGCAGTGCTAAAGGCGGGAGTACAGATACGCAGTATTTT
size: NA
V: TRBV20-1
D: TRBD2
J: TRBJ2-3

CDR3: CASGASEANNEQFF
DNA: TGTGCTAGTGGGGCCTCCGAAGCTAACAATGAGCAGTTCTTC
size: NA
V: TRBV12-5
D: NA
J: TRBJ2-1

CDR3: CASRYGTGNRPQHF
DNA: TGTGCCAGCCGATACGGGACAGGGAATCGGCCCCAGCATTTT
size: NA
V: TRBV2
D: TRBD1
J: TRBJ1-5

CDR3: CASSPGTGNWAISGNTIYF
DNA: TGTGCCAGCAGCCCCGGGACAGGGAATTGGGCCATCTCTGGAAACACCATATATTTT
size: many
V: TRBV5-5
D: TRBD1
J: TRBJ1-3

CDR3: CASSETGTSGNEQFF
DNA: TGTGCCAGCAGCGAGACCGGGACTAGCGGTAATGAGCAGTTCTTC
size: few
V: TRBV9
D: TRBD2
J: TRBJ2-1

CDR3: CASSYSGSDTQYF
DNA: TGTGCCAGCAGCTATAGCGGGAGTGATACGCAGTATTTT
size: NA
V: TRBV5-8
D: TRBD2
J: TRBJ2-3

CDR3: CASSVSPTATNNEQFF
DNA: TGTGCCAGCAGCGTTTCCCCCACGGCCACAAACAATGAGCAGTTCTTC
size: few
V: TRBV9
D: NA
J: TRBJ2-1

CDR3: CATSRDFGGWDEQFF
DNA: TGTGCCACCAGCAGAGATTTCGGGGGCTGGGATGAGCAGTTCTTC
size: NA
V: TRBV15
D: NA
J: TRBJ2-1

CDR3: CASSYSFQDTDTQYF
DNA: TGTGCCAGCAGTTACTCTTTCCAGGACACAGATACGCAGTATTTT
size: few
V: TRBV6-4
D: NA
J: TRBJ2-3

CDR3: CSARDSRGETQYF
DNA: TGCAGTGCTAGAGACTCAAGGGGGGAGACCCAGTACTTC
size: NA
V: TRBV20-1
D: NA
J: TRBJ2-5

CDR3: CASSLLLNQPQHF
DNA: TGTGCCAGCAGTTTGCTTCTCAATCAGCCCCAGCATTTT
size: many
V: TRBV12-3/TRBV12-4
D: NA
J: TRBJ1-5

CDR3: CASSPGAGSYGYTF
DNA: TGTGCCAGTAGTCCTGGAGCGGGGAGCTATGGCTACACCTTC
size: many
V: TRBV19
D: NA
J: TRBJ1-2

CDR3: CASSFLRGTSGNTIYF
DNA: TGTGCCAGTAGTTTCCTCCGGGGGACCTCTGGAAACACCATATATTTT
size: many
V: TRBV19
D: NA
J: TRBJ1-3

CDR3: CATRDIGGDYGYTF
DNA: TGTGCCACTAGGGATATAGGGGGCGACTATGGCTACACCTTC
size: many
V: TRBV27
D: TRBD1
J: TRBJ1-2

CDR3: CASSLGASTSTDTQYF
DNA: TGTGCCAGCAGCTTAGGGGCATCCACTAGCACAGATACGCAGTATTTT
size: many
V: TRBV7-2
D: NA
J: TRBJ2-3

CDR3: CASSDNRVGSEKLFF
DNA: TGTGCCAGCAGTGATAACAGGGTCGGTAGTGAAAAACTGTTTTTT
size: NA
V: TRBV6-1
D: NA
J: TRBJ1-4

CDR3: CSARVSTGTAFNYGYTF
DNA: TGCAGTGCTAGAGTTTCCACCGGGACAGCATTTAACTATGGCTACACCTTC
size: medium-sized
V: TRBV20-1
D: TRBD1
J: TRBJ1-2

CDR3: CAISDSYNEQFF
DNA: TGTGCCATCAGTGACAGTTACAATGAGCAGTTCTTC
size: NA
V: TRBV10-3
D: NA
J: TRBJ2-1

CDR3: CASSVGSSAGSSYNEQFF
DNA: TGTGCCAGCAGCGTAGGATCCTCGGCAGGGAGCTCCTACAATGAGCAGTTCTTC
size: NA
V: TRBV9
D: NA
J: TRBJ2-1

CDR3: CASSYSPGTGSTDTQYF
DNA: TGTGCCAGCAGTTACTCTCCGGGCACTGGGAGCACAGATACGCAGTATTTT
size: many
V: TRBV6-5
D: NA
J: TRBJ2-3

CDR3: CASSLSWGGSNQPQHF
DNA: TGTGCCAGCAGTTTATCGTGGGGGGGGAGCAATCAGCCCCAGCATTTT
size: NA
V: TRBV27
D: NA
J: TRBJ1-5

CDR3: CSARYGYSGRKYEQYF
DNA: TGCAGTGCTAGATACGGCTATAGCGGGAGGAAATACGAGCAGTACTTC
size: few
V: TRBV20-1
D: TRBD2
J: TRBJ2-7

CDR3: CASSQSPRGNQPQHF
DNA: TGCGCCAGCAGCCAAAGTCCCAGGGGGAACCAGCCCCAGCATTTT
size: NA
V: TRBV4-1
D: TRBD1
J: TRBJ1-5

CDR3: CASSTLDRGNTEAFF
DNA: TGTGCCAGCAGTACCCTGGACAGGGGGAACACTGAAGCTTTCTTT
size: few
V: TRBV6-1
D: TRBD1
J: TRBJ1-1

CDR3: CASGGCGTDTQYF
DNA: TGTGCTAGTGGTGGGTGCGGCACAGATACGCAGTATTTT
size: once
V: TRBV12-5
D: NA
J: TRBJ2-3

CDR3: CASSARQGVAYEQYF
DNA: TGTGCCAGCAGCGCGCGACAGGGGGTTGCCTACGAGCAGTACTTC
size: NA
V: TRBV11-1
D: TRBD1
J: TRBJ2-7

CDR3: CASSLQVTYEQYF
DNA: TGTGCCAGCAGCTTACAGGTTACCTACGAGCAGTACTTC
size: many
V: TRBV11-3
D: NA
J: TRBJ2-7

CDR3: CASRTGTGDTGELFF
DNA: TGTGCCAGCAGAACCGGGACAGGAGACACCGGGGAGCTGTTTTTT
size: NA
V: TRBV6-2/TRBV6-3
D: TRBD1
J: TRBJ2-2

CDR3: CATSRDTHTEAFF
DNA: TGTGCCACCAGCAGAGATACACACACTGAAGCTTTCTTT
size: NA
V: TRBV15
D: NA
J: TRBJ1-1

CDR3: CASNTGGWGYGYTF
DNA: TGTGCCAGTAACACAGGGGGCTGGGGCTATGGCTACACCTTC
size: few
V: TRBV19
D: TRBD1
J: TRBJ1-2

CDR3: CASSLAPSGRATDTQYF
DNA: TGTGCCAGCAGCTTGGCTCCTAGCGGGAGGGCCACAGATACGCAGTATTTT
size: once
V: TRBV5-4
D: TRBD2
J: TRBJ2-3

CDR3: CASSYPPGTGELFF
DNA: TGTGCCAGCAGTTACCCCCCGGGGACCGGGGAGCTGTTTTTT
size: few
V: TRBV6-1
D: NA
J: TRBJ2-2

CDR3: CASSLQRNEKLFF
DNA: TGTGCCAGCAGCTTACAGAGAAATGAAAAACTGTTTTTT
size: few
V: TRBV7-2
D: NA
J: TRBJ1-4

CDR3: CASSYSARGNEQFF
DNA: TGTGCCAGCAGTTATAGTGCCAGGGGCAATGAGCAGTTCTTC
size: many
V: TRBV6-2/TRBV6-3
D: NA
J: TRBJ2-1

CDR3: CASSPYRNEQFF
DNA: TGTGCCAGCAGTCCATACCGGAATGAGCAGTTCTTC
size: few
V: TRBV25-1
D: NA
J: TRBJ2-1